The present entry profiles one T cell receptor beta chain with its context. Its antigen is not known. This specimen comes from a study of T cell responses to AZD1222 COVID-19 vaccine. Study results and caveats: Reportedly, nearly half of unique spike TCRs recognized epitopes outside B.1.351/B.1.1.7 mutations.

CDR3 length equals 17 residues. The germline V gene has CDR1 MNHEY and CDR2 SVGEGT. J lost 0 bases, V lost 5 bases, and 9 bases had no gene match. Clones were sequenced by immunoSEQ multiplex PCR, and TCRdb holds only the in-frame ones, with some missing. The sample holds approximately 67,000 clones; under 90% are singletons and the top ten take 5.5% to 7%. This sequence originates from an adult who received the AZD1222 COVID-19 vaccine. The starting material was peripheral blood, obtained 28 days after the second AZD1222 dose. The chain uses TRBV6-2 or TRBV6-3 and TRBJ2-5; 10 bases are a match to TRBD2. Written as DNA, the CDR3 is TGTGCCAGCAGTACCCGGATGAGCGGGGGGGACCAAGAGACCCAGTACTTC. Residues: CASSTRMSGGDQETQYF.